Shown below are 29 T cell receptor beta chains from a single sample sequenced in a study of a mutant IDH1 vaccine in newly diagnosed glioma. Their cognate antigens are unknown. Libraries were prepared by immunoSEQ multiplex PCR; TCRdb keeps only in-frame clonotypes and omits some of them. The sample lists some 57,000 clones, less than 90% occurring once. This sample's time point: week 35, safety follow-up. Doses consisted of 300 ug of mutant IDH1 20-mer peptide each, paired with topical imiquimod. The material was PBMCs, obtained from a glioma patient whose treatment included an IDH1 peptide vaccine. All receptors derive from a woman aged 18-35 years with glioma.

In this sample, this clone turned up once. J is TRBJ1-1 and V is TRBV6-5; D gene ambiguous. The germline CDR1 and CDR2 sequences are MNHEY and SVGAGI. The CDR3 loop spans 13 amino acids. V lost 6 bases, J lost 1 base, and 9 bases lay in between. This chain's CDR3 is CASSPRWNTEAFF. As DNA, the CDR3 is TGTGCCAGCAGCCCTAGATGGAACACTGAAGCTTTCTTT.

The chain carries TRBV6-6 and TRBJ1-2, with 7 bases lining up with TRBD1. V was clipped by 2 bases and J by 6 bases; unmatched bases: 6. This CDR3 region has 14 residues. Germline V gives CDR1 MNHNY, CDR2 SVGAGI (reference sequence). CDR3 protein: CASSYLGGSDGYTF. In DNA form, the CDR3 reads TGTGCCAGCAGTTACCTAGGGGGCTCGGATGGCTACACCTTC.

The chain recombines TRBV11-2 with TRBJ2-7; TRBD2 agrees at 9 bases. Trimming removed 0 bases from V and 3 bases from J; junction bases left unmatched: 6. CDR1 SGHAT and CDR2 FQNNGV come from the germline V gene. The CDR3 contains 16 residues. The CDR3 region is CASSLDGLAGRYEQYF. The CDR3 DNA is TGTGCCAGCAGCTTAGATGGCCTAGCGGGGCGCTACGAGCAGTACTTC.

The rearrangement uses TRBV4-2 and TRBJ1-5; 7 bases agree with TRBD1. Germline V gene sequence: CDR1 LGHNA, CDR2 YNFKEQ. The CDR3 has 17 residues. J lost 0 bases, V lost 5 bases, and 10 bases had no gene match. This chain's CDR3 is CASSGRQGGYSNQPQHF. As DNA, the CDR3 is TGTGCCAGCAGCGGTCGACAGGGCGGTTATAGCAATCAGCCCCAGCATTTT.

The sample holds a few counts of this clone. CDR3 in DNA: TGCAGCGTTGATCGGTCGGGGAGGGGCTACACCTTC. Translating gives CSVDRSGRGYTF. The gene calls are TRBV29-1 and TRBJ1-2; the D is unclear. CDR3 length: 12 amino acids. V was cut by 3 bases and J by 8 bases, with 13 bases left in between. Germline lookup yields CDR1 SQVTM and CDR2 ANQGSEA.

This clone appeared once. The chain links TRBV4-1 to TRBJ2-3; 12 positions agree with TRBD2. Germline CDR1 and CDR2: MGHRA and YSYEKL. The junction had 8 bases not matched to a gene; V was cut back by 1 base and J by 0 bases. This CDR3 region has 19 residues. CDR3 bases: TGCGCCAGCAGCCAAGGTCTGGCTAGCGGGGGGGCGAGCACAGATACGCAGTATTTT. This codes for CASSQGLASGGASTDTQYF.

J is TRBJ1-1 and V is TRBV7-9, with TRBD1 as a possible D gene (6 bases). Germline V CDR1 and CDR2: SEHNR, FQNEAQ (reference sequence). V was pared by 4 bases and J by 4 bases, with 13 bases between. The CDR3 is 14 amino acids. The CDR3 nucleotides read TGTGCCAGCAGCTCCTCGCAGGGGAGCACTGAAGCTTTCTTT. Amino acid sequence: CASSSSQGSTEAFF.

A single count supports this clone. The chain is built from TRBV6-5 and TRBJ1-6; perhaps TRBD1 as D (6 bases). Deletions cut 5 bases from V and 6 bases from J, with 11 bases between. The CDR3 consists of 14 residues. Per the germline V gene, CDR1 is MNHEY and CDR2 is SVGAGI. CDR3 DNA: TGTGCCAGCAGTAACGGACAGAGTAATTCACCCCTCCACTTT. Its protein product is CASSNGQSNSPLHF.

A single count supports this clone. The chain joins TRBV6-5 to TRBJ2-7; tentative D call: TRBD1 (5 bases). The V end was cut by 10 bases, the J end by 4 bases, with 17 bases between. Germline-derived CDR1 and CDR2 are MNHEY and SVGAGI. The CDR3 consists of 13 residues. CDR3 amino acids: CATARAGIYEQYF. CDR3 DNA: TGTGCCACGGCCCGGGCAGGGATATACGAGCAGTACTTC.

This clone was detected only a few times. Other DNA sequences within the sample encode an identical CDR3. V gene TRBV5-1 combines with J gene TRBJ2-2; D remains ambiguous. The CDR3 loop spans 16 amino acids. Trimming stripped 0 bases from V and 1 base from J, with 10 bases between. In germline, CDR1 is SGHRS, CDR2 YFSETQ. The CDR3 is CASSLGRIVNTGELFF. The CDR3 DNA is TGCGCCAGCAGCTTGGGGCGAATTGTGAACACCGGGGAGCTGTTTTTT.

A single count supports this clone. The chain employs TRBV6-1 and TRBJ1-5, with 9 bases aligning to TRBD1. Per the germline V gene, CDR1 is MNHNS and CDR2 is SASEGT. The CDR3 sequence is 15 residues long. V lost 6 bases, J lost 4 bases, and 7 bases stayed unmatched. CDR3 nucleotide sequence: TGTGCCAGCAGCGTAGGACAGGGGTGGAATCAGCCCCAGCATTTT. Encoded protein: CASSVGQGWNQPQHF.

In the case of this clone: The conserved closing phenylalanine or tryptophan is absent in this CDR3, likely reflecting a read error. It is unclear where the CDR3 begins or ends on the DNA, so no DNA is shown, and the CDR3 is as TCRdb lists it. The rearrangement links TRBV6-5 to TRBJ2-7; the table's D call, TRBD2, has no DNA check behind it. Ends included, the CDR3 has 14 residues. The V gene's germline CDR1 is MNHEY and CDR2 SVGAGI. The CDR3 is CASSYSNLASESPD.

The chain uses TRBV7-9 and TRBJ1-1, with D unclear. The germline V and J ends were trimmed by 2 bases and 8 bases, with 18 bases remaining between them. CDR3 size: 15 residues. Looked up from germline, CDR1 is SEHNR and CDR2 is FQNEAQ (reference sequence). Written as DNA, the CDR3 is TGTGCCAGCAGCTTAAGTAGGGAACTGCCGTTAGAAGCTTTCTTT. This encodes CASSLSRELPLEAFF.

V and J are TRBV14 and TRBJ2-7, with 14 bases lining up with TRBD2. This CDR3 has 16 residues. Germline CDR1 reads SGHDN; CDR2 reads FVKESK. The junction had 3 bases not matched to a gene; V was cut back by 3 bases and J by 2 bases. The CDR3 is CASSQRGLAGAYEQYF. DNA of the CDR3: TGTGCCAGCAGCCAGCGGGGACTAGCGGGAGCCTACGAGCAGTACTTC.

The rearrangement links TRBV7-2 to TRBJ2-1; 9 positions match TRBD2. CDR1 SGHTA and CDR2 FQGNSA come from the germline V gene. The CDR3 has 15 amino acids. Trimming removed 3 bases from V and 5 bases from J; junction bases left unmatched: 5. The CDR3, as DNA: TGTGCCAGCAGCTTGTTGACTAGCGGTCACAATGAGCAGTTCTTC. Protein product: CASSLLTSGHNEQFF. Using reference TRBV7-2 and TRBJ2-1 for the parts outside the CDR3, the full variable domain is GAGVSQSPSNKVTEKGKDVELRCDPISGHTALYWYRQSLGQGLEFLIYFQGNSAPDKSGLPSDRFSAERTGGSVSTLTIQRTQQEDSAVYLCASSLLTSGHNEQFFGPGTRLTVL.

J is TRBJ2-3 and V is TRBV29-1; 9 bases match TRBD2. V lost 5 bases and J lost 1; bases outside the gene matches: 7. This CDR3 is 15 amino acids long. Germline CDR1 and CDR2: SQVTM and ANQGSEA. The CDR3 protein is CSVKSSGTGTDTQYF. Here the CDR3 DNA reads TGCAGCGTTAAGTCTAGCGGGACGGGCACAGATACGCAGTATTTT.

This chain connects TRBV7-8 to TRBJ1-5, with TRBD1 identical over 7 bases. This CDR3 has 14 residues. CDR1 and CDR2 (germline): SGHVS, FQNEAQ. Germline trimming cut 5 bases from V and 5 bases from J; bases unmatched to any gene: 6. For the CDR3, the DNA is TGTGCCAGCAGCGCCGGGACAGTAGATCAGCCCCAGCATTTT. It is translated as CASSAGTVDQPQHF. The full variable domain, rest sourced from reference TRBV7-8 and TRBJ1-5, is GAGVSQSPRYKVAKRGQDVALRCDPISGHVSLFWYQQALGQGPEFLTYFQNEAQLDKSGLPSDRFFAERPEGSVSTLKIQRTQQEDSAVYLCASSAGTVDQPQHFGDGTRLSIL.

V and J are TRBV19 and TRBJ2-7; perhaps TRBD2 as D (5 bases). Trimming took 9 bases from V and 3 from J, leaving 21 bases between them. Looked up from germline, CDR1 is LNHDA and CDR2 is SQIVND (reference sequence). This CDR3 is 15 amino acids long. The CDR3 DNA reads TGTGCCAGCGTCACGCGGGCCAAAATATTCTACGAGCAGTACTTC. Its translation: CASVTRAKIFYEQYF. Full variable domain (missing parts from reference TRBV19 and TRBJ2-7): DGGITQSPKYLFRKEGQNVTLSCEQNLNHDAMYWYRQDPGQGLRLIYYSQIVNDFQKGDIAEGYSVSREKKESFPLTVTSAQKNPTAFYLCASVTRAKIFYEQYFGPGTRLTVT.

The V gene is TRBV5-6, the J gene TRBJ2-2; TRBD2 agrees at 8 bases. The CDR3 length is 13 residues. Per the germline V gene, CDR1 is SGHDT and CDR2 is YYEEEE. V lost 6 bases and J lost 7; bases outside the gene matches: 5. For the CDR3, the DNA is TGTGCCAGCACCTCGGGGGGGATCGGGGAGCTGTTTTTT. This translates into CASTSGGIGELFF. Full variable domain (remainder filled in from reference TRBV5-6 and TRBJ2-2): DAGVTQSPTHLIKTRGQQVTLRCSPKSGHDTVSWYQQALGQGPQFIFQYYEEEERQRGNFPDRFSGHQFPNYSSELNVNALLLGDSALYLCASTSGGIGELFFGEGSRLTVL.

This clone has only one observation. The chain employs TRBV28 and TRBJ1-5, with D possibly TRBD1 on 5 matching bases. Trimming stripped 3 bases from V and 7 bases from J, with 19 bases between. The CDR3 length is 16 residues. Germline CDR1 MDHEN, CDR2 SYDVKM. Here the CDR3 reads CASSFQMGQVQQPQHF. Written as DNA, the CDR3 is TGTGCCAGCAGTTTCCAGATGGGGCAGGTTCAACAGCCCCAGCATTTT.

This chain connects TRBV13 to TRBJ1-3; D remains unclear. Germline lookup yields CDR1 PRHDT and CDR2 FYEKMQ (reference sequence). The CDR3 has 16 residues. Trimming took off 1 base at V and 2 bases at J, with 12 bases between the two ends. The CDR3 is CASSLEGVKAGNTIYF. CDR3 nucleotides: TGTGCCAGCAGCTTAGAGGGAGTGAAGGCTGGAAACACCATATATTTT.

This clone appeared a single time. This sequence joins TRBV10-2 and TRBJ2-3, with D possibly being TRBD1 (6 bases). The CDR3 covers 13 residues. V lost 5 bases to trimming and J lost 5 bases, with 11 bases between them. The germline V gene has CDR1 WSHSY and CDR2 SAAADI. The CDR3 protein is CASSFLGGDTQYF. The CDR3 nucleotides read TGCGCCAGCAGTTTCTTAGGGGGAGATACGCAGTATTTT.

The V and J genes are TRBV5-4 and TRBJ2-7; D uncertain. Germline CDR1 and CDR2: SGHNT and YYREEE (reference sequence). Trimming pared 2 bases from V and 4 bases from J, leaving 7 bases between. The CDR3 spans 12 residues. The CDR3 region is CASSLRPYEQYF. The CDR3 DNA follows: TGTGCCAGCAGCTTAAGGCCGTACGAGCAGTACTTC.

This sequence joins TRBV19 and TRBJ1-2; the match to TRBD1 covers 10 bases. This CDR3 is built from 15 residues. Germline CDR1 is LNHDA and CDR2 is SQIVND (reference sequence). J gave up 4 bases and V 2 bases, and 4 bases lay outside the gene matches. CDR3 protein: CASSISGQGGYGYTF. CDR3 DNA: TGTGCCAGTAGTATATCCGGACAGGGGGGCTATGGCTACACCTTC.

Only one count was recorded for this clone. The genes are TRBV27 and TRBJ2-2; TRBD1 is a possible D gene (5 bases). The CDR3 runs to 17 residues. CDR1 MNHEY and CDR2 SMNVEV come from the germline V gene (reference sequence). With 5 bases removed from V and 6 bases from J, the gap between germline ends came to 22 bases. The CDR3 DNA reads TGTGCCAGCAGTCCATTCGCCACTGGGGCTGGGCCCGGGGAGCTGTTTTTT. Its protein is CASSPFATGAGPGELFF.

V gene TRBV25-1 combines with J gene TRBJ1-3; no reliable D call. CDR3 size: 13 residues. From germline, CDR1 is MGHDK and CDR2 SYGVNS. V shed 4 bases and J shed 4 bases, with 8 bases lying between them. CDR3 sequence (DNA): TGTGCCAGCAGTGCGTCGTTGGGAAACACCATATATTTT. This gives the protein CASSASLGNTIYF.

The CDR3 nucleotides read TGTGCCAGCAGTTCCCGACAGGGGGCAGGGGGGGAGCTGTTTTTT. The encoded protein is CASSSRQGAGGELFF. J is TRBJ2-2 and V is TRBV27; the match to TRBD1 covers 10 bases. Per the germline V gene, CDR1 is MNHEY and CDR2 is SMNVEV (reference sequence). The length of the CDR3 is 15 residues. V lost 4 bases, J lost 8 bases, and 7 bases stayed unmatched.

The rearrangement links TRBV7-9 to TRBJ1-3; the D is unclear. The germline gives CDR1 SEHNR, CDR2 FQNEAQ (reference sequence). Trimming took 9 bases from V and 0 from J, leaving 9 bases between them. The CDR3 loop spans 13 amino acids. DNA for the CDR3: TGTGCCAGTTCTTTCTTCTCTGGAAACACCATATATTTT. Residues: CASSFFSGNTIYF.

This chain links TRBV11-2 with TRBJ1-5; TRBD1 is a possible D gene (5 bases). CDR1 is SGHAT and CDR2 is FQNNGV in the germline V gene. V lost 2 bases and J lost 5, with 10 bases in between. CDR3 length: 14 amino acids. CDR3 in DNA: TGTGCCAGCAGCTTACTAGGGACCCATCAGCCCCAGCATTTT. Translated, it gives CASSLLGTHQPQHF.